This note documents a single T cell receptor beta chain sequence. The sample originates from a study of control samples from healthy donors and cancer patients. V was cut by 3 bases and J by 6 bases, with 9 bases left in between. The CDR3 runs 12 residues. Germline-derived CDR1 and CDR2 are SEHNR and FQNEAQ (reference sequence). Sequenced by immunoSEQ multiplex PCR; TCRdb stores in-frame clones only, minus some. The sample includes 75,000 to 95,000 clones, roughly 84% of them seen just once. The rearrangement uses TRBV7-9 and TRBJ2-7; D ambiguous. The receptor was isolated from a woman between 45 and 60 years old in good health. The specimen sequenced was blood. This chain's CDR3 is CASSFRPSEQYF. DNA for the CDR3: TGTGCCAGCAGCTTTAGACCCAGCGAGCAGTACTTC.